This note documents a single T cell receptor (beta chain) sequence. Its specificity is not known. The data derive from a study of beta chain features in type 1 diabetes. Trimming removed 0 bases from V and 2 bases from J, with 17 bases in between. The CDR3 consists of 17 residues. From germline, CDR1 is MGHRA and CDR2 YSYEKL. TCRB transcripts that were expressed got sequenced, as all of the isolated RNA had been reverse transcribed. The method was immunoSEQ multiplex PCR; TCRdb's version includes in-frame clones alone and lacks a portion of them. Of roughly 300,000 clones in the sample, around 7.6% were seen once. Study results and caveats: Patients with type 1 diabetes showed fewer VDJ junction insertions and more deletions. Small HLA sub-analyses could not settle whether HLA shapes TCRB rearrangement.

The sample was central memory CD4+ T cells from blood. The rearrangement links TRBV4-1 to TRBJ2-7; no clear D. The receptor was isolated from a woman younger than 30 in good health. CDR3 region: CASSQDPILRKTYEQYF. The CDR3 region has the DNA TGCGCCAGCAGCCAAGATCCCATACTTCGGAAGACCTACGAGCAGTACTTC.